This T cell receptor beta chain originates from a study of blood T cell repertoires in COVID-19. Study-level background: Some COVID-19 samples were acute and others convalescent; all came from the United States, Italy and Spain. PBMCs, B-cell-depleted T cells, or T cells were the source of the cDNA or gDNA that made up the material.

In the study's own analysis: Estimates of nucleated cell counts were drawn from the amplification of reference gene primers. Assay used: immunoSEQ multiplex PCR; TCRdb lists only in-frame clones, some missing. V and J calls and clone size are copied from that table; D and trimming were computed from the DNA. The sample lists under 200,000 clones, approximately 82% seen once, with approximately 4% in the top ten. The CDR3 is 13 amino acids. CDR1 and CDR2 from the germline V gene are GTSNPN and SVGIG (reference sequence). The germline V and J ends were trimmed by 3 bases and 8 bases, with 16 bases remaining between them. By share of the sample, this clone is medium-sized.

The TCR sequence derives from a woman in her forties or fifties in a cohort exposed to, infected with or recovered from COVID-19 (not recorded which). The V and J genes are TRBV30 and TRBJ1-2, with a weak D call TRBD1 (6 bases). Sequencing was done on a sample of PBMCs or T cells enriched from blood (not recorded which). CDR3 region: CAWRLTGHCGYTF. The CDR3 nucleotides are TGTGCCTGGAGACTCACGGGACATTGCGGCTACACCTTC. Supplemented by reference TRBV30 and TRBJ1-2, the full variable domain reads SQTIHQWPATLVQPVGSPLSLECTVEGTSNPNLYWYRQAAGRGLQLLFYSVGIGQISSEVPQNLSASRPQDRQFILSSKKLLLSDSGFYLCAWRLTGHCGYTFGSGTRLTVV.